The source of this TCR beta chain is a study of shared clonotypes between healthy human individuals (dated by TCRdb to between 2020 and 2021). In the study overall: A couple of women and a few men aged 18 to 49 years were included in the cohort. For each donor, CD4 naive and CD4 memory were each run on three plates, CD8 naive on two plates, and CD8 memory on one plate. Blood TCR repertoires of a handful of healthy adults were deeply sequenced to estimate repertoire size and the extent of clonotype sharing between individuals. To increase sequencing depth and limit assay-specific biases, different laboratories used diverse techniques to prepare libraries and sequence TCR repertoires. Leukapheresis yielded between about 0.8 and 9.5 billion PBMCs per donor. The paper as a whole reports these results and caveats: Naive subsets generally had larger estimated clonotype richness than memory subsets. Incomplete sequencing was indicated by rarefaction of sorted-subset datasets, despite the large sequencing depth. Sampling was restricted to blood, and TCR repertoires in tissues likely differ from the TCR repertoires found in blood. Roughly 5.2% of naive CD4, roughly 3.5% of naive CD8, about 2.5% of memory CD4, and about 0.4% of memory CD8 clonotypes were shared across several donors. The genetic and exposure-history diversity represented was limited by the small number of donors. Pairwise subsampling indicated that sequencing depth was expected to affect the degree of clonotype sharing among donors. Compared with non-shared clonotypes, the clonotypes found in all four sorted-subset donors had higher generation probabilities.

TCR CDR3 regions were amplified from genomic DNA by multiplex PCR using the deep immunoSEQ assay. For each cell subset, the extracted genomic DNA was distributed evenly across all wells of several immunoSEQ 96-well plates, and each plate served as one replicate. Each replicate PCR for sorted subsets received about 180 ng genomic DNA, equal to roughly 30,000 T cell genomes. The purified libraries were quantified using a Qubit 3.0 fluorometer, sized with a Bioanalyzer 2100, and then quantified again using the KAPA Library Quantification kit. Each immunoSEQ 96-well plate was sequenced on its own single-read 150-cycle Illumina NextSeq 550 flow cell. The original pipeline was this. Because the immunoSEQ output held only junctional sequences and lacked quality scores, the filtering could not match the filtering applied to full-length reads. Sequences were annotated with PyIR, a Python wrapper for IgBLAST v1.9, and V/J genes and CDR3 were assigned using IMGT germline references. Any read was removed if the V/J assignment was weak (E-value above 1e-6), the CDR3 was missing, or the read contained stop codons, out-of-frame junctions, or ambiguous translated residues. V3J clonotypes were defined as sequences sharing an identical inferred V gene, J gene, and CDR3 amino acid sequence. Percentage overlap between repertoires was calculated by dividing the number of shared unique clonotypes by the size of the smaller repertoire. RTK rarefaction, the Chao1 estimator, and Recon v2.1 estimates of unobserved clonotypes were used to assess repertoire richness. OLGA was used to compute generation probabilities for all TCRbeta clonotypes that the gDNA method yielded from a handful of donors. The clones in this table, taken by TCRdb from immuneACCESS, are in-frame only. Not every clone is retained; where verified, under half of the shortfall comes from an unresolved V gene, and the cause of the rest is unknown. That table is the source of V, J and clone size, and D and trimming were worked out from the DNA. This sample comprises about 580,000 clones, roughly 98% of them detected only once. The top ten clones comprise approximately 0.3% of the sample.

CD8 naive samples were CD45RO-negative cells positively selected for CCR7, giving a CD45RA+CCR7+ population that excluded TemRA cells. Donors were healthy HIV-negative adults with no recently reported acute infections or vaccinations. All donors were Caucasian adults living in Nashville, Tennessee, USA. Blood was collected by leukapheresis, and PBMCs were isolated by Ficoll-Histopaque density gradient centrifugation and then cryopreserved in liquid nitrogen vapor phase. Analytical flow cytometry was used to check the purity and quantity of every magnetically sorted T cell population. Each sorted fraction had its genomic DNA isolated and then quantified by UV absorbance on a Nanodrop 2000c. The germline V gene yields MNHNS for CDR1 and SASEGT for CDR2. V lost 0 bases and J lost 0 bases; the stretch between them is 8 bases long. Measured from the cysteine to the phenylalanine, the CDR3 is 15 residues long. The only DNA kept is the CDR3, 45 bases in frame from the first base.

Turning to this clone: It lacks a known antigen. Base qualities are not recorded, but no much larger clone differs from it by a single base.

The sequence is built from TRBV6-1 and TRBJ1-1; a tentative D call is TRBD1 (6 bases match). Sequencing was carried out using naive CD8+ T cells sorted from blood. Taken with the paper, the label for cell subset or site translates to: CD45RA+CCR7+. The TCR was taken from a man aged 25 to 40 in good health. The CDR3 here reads CASSEAGTLNTEAFF. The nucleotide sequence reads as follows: TGTGCCAGCAGTGAAGCTGGGACACTGAACACTGAAGCTTTCTTT.